This is a list of T cell receptor beta chains from one sample in a study of blood T cells in healthy people across ages. TCRdb called the 5' RACE reads again in MiXCR, with one record for every CDR3 protein. The sample carries about 640,000 distinct CDR3 sequences, less than 35% recorded once. Source material: blood. These receptors came from an elderly woman in good health. Both conserved end residues are part of each CDR3.

J gene: TRBJ2-7; V gene: TRBV6-6; CDR3 protein: CASEGGYEQYF
J gene: TRBJ2-7; V gene: TRBV7-2; CDR3 protein: CASRRTGGTFYEQYF
J gene: TRBJ2-1; V gene: TRBV24-1; CDR3 protein: CATSDSGRSSYNEQFF
J gene: TRBJ2-5; V gene: TRBV7-8; CDR3 protein: CASSGLAGGTEETQYF
J gene: TRBJ1-2; V gene: TRBV6-1; CDR3 protein: CASTLDRAYGYTF
J gene: TRBJ1-1; V gene: TRBV9; CDR3 protein: CASDRVGNTEAFF
J gene: TRBJ2-6; V gene: TRBV4-1; CDR3 protein: CASSQVSTALHALTF
J gene: TRBJ1-2; V gene: TRBV6-5; CDR3 protein: CASRADMGGYTF
J gene: TRBJ1-2; V gene: TRBV30; CDR3 protein: CAWSVRERPPNYGYTF
J gene: TRBJ1-6; V gene: TRBV4-2; CDR3 protein: CASSQQNLSYNSPLHF
J gene: TRBJ1-1; V gene: TRBV13; CDR3 protein: CAGSLAENTEAFF
J gene: TRBJ2-1; V gene: TRBV20-1; CDR3 protein: CSARAPGHGSSYEQFF
J gene: TRBJ2-5; V gene: TRBV6-1; CDR3 protein: CASQEGPVQETQYF
J gene: TRBJ2-5; V gene: TRBV24-1; CDR3 protein: CATSDSGQFGETQYF
J gene: TRBJ2-3; V gene: TRBV6-1; CDR3 protein: CASSEAHRTDTQYF
J gene: TRBJ2-7; V gene: TRBV7-2; CDR3 protein: CASSLSGASSYEQYF
J gene: TRBJ1-4; V gene: TRBV29-1; CDR3 protein: CSVRLQWADGKLFF
J gene: TRBJ2-1; V gene: TRBV12-3/TRBV12-4; CDR3 protein: CASSKQLAGGYNEQFF
J gene: TRBJ2-7; V gene: TRBV20-1; CDR3 protein: CSASMASRTYEQYF
J gene: TRBJ2-3; V gene: TRBV7-9; CDR3 protein: CASSPARDTQYF
J gene: TRBJ2-5; V gene: TRBV27; CDR3 protein: CWRDGETQYF
J gene: TRBJ2-2; V gene: TRBV6-1; CDR3 protein: CASSEVGRGLFF
J gene: TRBJ2-4; V gene: TRBV20-1; CDR3 protein: CSARDTQGRAKNIQYF
J gene: TRBJ2-5; V gene: TRBV20-1; CDR3 protein: CSASSGAYQETQYF
J gene: TRBJ2-3; V gene: TRBV20-1; CDR3 protein: CGVLGSGGDGTRTDTQYF
J gene: TRBJ1-1; V gene: TRBV13; CDR3 protein: CASSVKRQGGNTEAFF
J gene: TRBJ2-1; V gene: TRBV6-6; CDR3 protein: CASKDRGYNEQFF
J gene: TRBJ2-2; V gene: TRBV27; CDR3 protein: CASSFDGVGTGELFF
J gene: TRBJ2-4; V gene: TRBV5-1; CDR3 protein: CASSTGTGGANIQYF
J gene: TRBJ2-4; V gene: TRBV7-9; CDR3 protein: CASSFGTSDGAKNIQYF
J gene: TRBJ2-1; V gene: TRBV15; CDR3 protein: CVTRPGAGLHNEQFF
J gene: .; V gene: TRBV5-1; CDR3 protein: CASSQGLAGAGAILSYNEQYF
J gene: TRBJ1-2; V gene: TRBV5-1; CDR3 protein: CASSISGTDGYTF
J gene: TRBJ1-1; V gene: TRBV6-5; CDR3 protein: CASSYRSSAEAFF
J gene: TRBJ1-2; V gene: TRBV27; CDR3 protein: CASRSDSFYGYTF
J gene: TRBJ2-5; V gene: TRBV5-6; CDR3 protein: CASRGTSGGLQETQYF
J gene: TRBJ2-5; V gene: TRBV20-1; CDR3 protein: CSAGETSGAYEQYF
J gene: TRBJ2-6; V gene: TRBV11-2; CDR3 protein: CASSLATRPGANVPTF
J gene: TRBJ1-2; V gene: TRBV18; CDR3 protein: CASSESRTGDPYGYTF
J gene: TRBJ2-7; V gene: TRBV20-1; CDR3 protein: CSATLDSYEQYF
J gene: TRBJ1-3; V gene: TRBV29-1; CDR3 protein: CSVVLTSLGTIYF
J gene: TRBJ2-7; V gene: TRBV5-1; CDR3 protein: CASSLEGVGGREQYF
J gene: TRBJ1-1; V gene: TRBV6-5; CDR3 protein: CASKGMNTEAFF
J gene: TRBJ2-2; V gene: TRBV20-1; CDR3 protein: CSARTENSGELFF
J gene: TRBJ1-1; V gene: TRBV6-6; CDR3 protein: CASSLGTGDTEAFF
J gene: TRBJ1-4; V gene: TRBV27; CDR3 protein: CASSSGQWNEKLFF
J gene: TRBJ2-1; V gene: TRBV20-1; CDR3 protein: CSAPPGRGSDNEQFF
J gene: TRBJ1-2; V gene: TRBV20-1; CDR3 protein: CSARQVDRGYYGYTF
J gene: TRBJ2-5; V gene: TRBV20-1; CDR3 protein: CSALTSDGQETQYF
J gene: TRBJ1-4; V gene: TRBV14; CDR3 protein: CASSQWDRGRGEKLFF
J gene: TRBJ2-2; V gene: TRBV7-7; CDR3 protein: CASSLVSGTGELFF
J gene: TRBJ2-3; V gene: TRBV7-2; CDR3 protein: CASSLARVSTDTQYF
J gene: TRBJ1-6; V gene: TRBV20-1; CDR3 protein: CSASTGTQGGSPLHF
J gene: TRBJ1-6; V gene: TRBV12-3/TRBV12-4; CDR3 protein: CASSSGPTLHF
J gene: TRBJ2-2; V gene: TRBV6-6; CDR3 protein: CASSAAGNTGELFF
J gene: TRBJ2-5; V gene: TRBV20-1; CDR3 protein: CSARKQGGGETQYF